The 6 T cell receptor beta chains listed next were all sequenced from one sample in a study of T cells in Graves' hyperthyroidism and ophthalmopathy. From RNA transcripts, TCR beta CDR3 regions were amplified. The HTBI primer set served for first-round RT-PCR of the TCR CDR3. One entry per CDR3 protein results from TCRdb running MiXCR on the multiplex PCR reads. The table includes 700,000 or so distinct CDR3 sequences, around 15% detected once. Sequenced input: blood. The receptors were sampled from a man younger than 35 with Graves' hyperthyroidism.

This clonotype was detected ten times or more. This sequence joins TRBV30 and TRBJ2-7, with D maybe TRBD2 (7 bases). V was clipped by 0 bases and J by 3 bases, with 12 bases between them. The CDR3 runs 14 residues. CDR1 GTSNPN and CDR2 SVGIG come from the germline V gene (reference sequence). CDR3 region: CAWSVSGGDYEQYF. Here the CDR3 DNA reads TGTGCCTGGAGTGTATCGGGGGGCGACTACGAGCAGTACTTC.

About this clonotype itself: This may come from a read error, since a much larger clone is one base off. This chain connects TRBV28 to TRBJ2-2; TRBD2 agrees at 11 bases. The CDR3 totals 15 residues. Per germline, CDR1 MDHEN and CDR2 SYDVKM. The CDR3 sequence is CTSSLGTSGAGELFF. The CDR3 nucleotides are TGTACCAGCAGTTTAGGGACTAGCGGAGCCGGGGAGCTGTTTTTT.

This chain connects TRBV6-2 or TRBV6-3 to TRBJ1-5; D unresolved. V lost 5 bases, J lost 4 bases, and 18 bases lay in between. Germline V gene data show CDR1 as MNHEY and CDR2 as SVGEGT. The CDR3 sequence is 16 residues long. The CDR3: CASSVPRSGSNQPQHF. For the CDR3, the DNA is TGTGCCAGCAGTGTTCCTCGTTCCGGATCTAATCAGCCCCAGCATTTT.

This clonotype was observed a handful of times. CDR3 amino acids: CASSLNGQGSNNEQFF. The CDR3 DNA follows: TGTGCCAGCAGCTTAAACGGACAGGGGTCCAACAATGAGCAGTTCTTC. The chain combines TRBV7-3 with TRBJ2-1; 9 nucleotides agree with TRBD1. This CDR3 contains 16 residues. Germline lookup yields CDR1 SGHTA and CDR2 FQGTGA. J was trimmed by 5 bases and V by 1 base; bases with no gene match: 6.

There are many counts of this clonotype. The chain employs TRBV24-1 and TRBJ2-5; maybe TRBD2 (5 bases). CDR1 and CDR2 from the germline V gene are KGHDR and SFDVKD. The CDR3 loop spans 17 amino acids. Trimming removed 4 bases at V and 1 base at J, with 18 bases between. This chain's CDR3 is CATSDPAAGGSQETQYF. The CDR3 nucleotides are TGTGCCACCAGTGACCCCGCGGCTGGAGGCAGCCAAGAGACCCAGTACTTC.

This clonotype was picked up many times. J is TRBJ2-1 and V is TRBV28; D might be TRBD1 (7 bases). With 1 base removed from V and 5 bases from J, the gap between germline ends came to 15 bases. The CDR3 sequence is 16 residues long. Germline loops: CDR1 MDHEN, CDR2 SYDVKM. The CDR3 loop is CASSLLGGGEHNEQFF. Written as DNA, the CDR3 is TGTGCCAGCAGTTTATTAGGAGGGGGCGAGCACAATGAGCAGTTCTTC.